The 2 T cell receptor beta chains below all came from one sample that was sequenced in a study of blood T cell repertoires in COVID-19. The method was immunoSEQ multiplex PCR; TCRdb's version includes in-frame clones alone and lacks a portion of them. In the table there are around 200,000 clones, about 88% of which are singletons. The sample taken for sequencing was peripheral blood. Receptor source: a woman older than 75 with acute or convalescent COVID-19.

V gene TRBV24-1 combines with J gene TRBJ2-3; 12 bases line up with TRBD2. With 3 bases clipped from V and 2 bases from J, the junction kept 11 bases outside the gene matches. The CDR3 sequence is 19 residues long. CDR1 and CDR2 (germline): KGHDR, SFDVKD. CDR3 DNA: TGTGCCACCAGTGATCATCCCGGGACTAGCGGGCAACTCACAGATACGCAGTATTTT. It encodes CATSDHPGTSGQLTDTQYF.

This clone was counted a single time. The chain links TRBV11-3 to TRBJ2-5; D may be TRBD2 (5 bases). V was trimmed by 1 base and J by 5 bases, leaving 17 bases between them. The CDR3 extends over 16 amino acids. Looked up from germline, CDR1 is SGHNT and CDR2 is YENEEA. The CDR3 region is CASSLGANGNGETQYF. Here the CDR3 DNA reads TGTGCCAGCAGCTTAGGGGCCAACGGGAACGGGGAGACCCAGTACTTC.